The sequence of this T cell receptor (beta chain) was determined in a study of blood T cell repertoires in COVID-19. Study-level information: Whether acute or convalescent, the COVID-19 samples came from the United States, Italy and Spain. T cells, B-cell-depleted T cells, or PBMCs supplied cDNA or gDNA.

The method was immunoSEQ multiplex PCR; TCRdb's version includes in-frame clones alone and lacks a portion of them. Of over 200,000 clones in the sample, around 75% were seen once. Sequenced sample: peripheral blood. The clonotype originates from a human donor in a cohort sampled during active COVID-19.

CDR3 DNA sequence: TGCGCCAGCAGCCAAGATAGCGGCAGGGATTATGGCTACACCTTC. It codes for CASSQDSGRDYGYTF. V usage is TRBV4-3 and J usage is TRBJ1-2; a possible D gene is TRBD1 (5 bases). The CDR3 contains 15 residues. Trimming took 0 bases from V and 5 from J, leaving 13 bases between them. The germline gives CDR1 LGHNA, CDR2 YSLEER.